The subject of this entry is one T cell receptor (beta chain). The antigen is undetermined. Other DNA sequences in the same sample also yield this CDR3. Generated by immunoSEQ multiplex PCR, the TCRdb table keeps only in-frame clones and is missing some. Seen here are fewer than 85,000 clones, about 88% observed once, and the top ten hold less than 0.9%. This entry is derived from a study of radiotherapy plus CTLA-4 blockade in lung cancer. Whole-study findings and limits: In blood, tumor-derived TCR clones expanded after radiotherapy plus ipilimumab.

Trimming cost V 3 bases and J 5 bases; bases outside gene matches: 5. The germline V gene has CDR1 SGHRS and CDR2 YFSETQ. The CDR3 consists of 14 residues. Treatment of patients with chemo-refractory metastatic non-small-cell lung cancer consisted of focal radiation plus CTLA-4 blockade with ipilimumab. The source was peripheral blood, collected from a patient treated with radiotherapy plus ipilimumab. V usage is TRBV5-1 and J usage is TRBJ1-1; 9 positions match TRBD1. The receptor's source is a human donor with non-small cell lung cancer who had stable disease on radiotherapy plus ipilimumab. The CDR3 coding sequence is TGCGCCAGCAGCTACCGGGACAGGGAGACTGAAGCTTTCTTT. It encodes CASSYRDRETEAFF.